This T cell receptor (beta chain) was observed in a study of T cell responses to AZD1222 COVID-19 vaccine. General study results and limits: At baseline, just a handful of AZD1222 recipients tested seropositive.

Profiled with immunoSEQ multiplex PCR; TCRdb holds only in-frame clones, not every one. The repertoire holds more than 150,000 clones, with 88% as singletons. As to this clone: Its antigen remains unidentified.

This TCR was sampled from an adult who received the AZD1222 COVID-19 vaccine. This specimen was peripheral blood, taken 28 days after the second AZD1222 dose.

The DNA of the CDR3 is TGTGCCAGCAGTTACCTAGCGGGAGTCTACAATGAGCAGTTCTTC. Its translation is CASSYLAGVYNEQFF. The rearrangement uses TRBV6-5 and TRBJ2-1; 10 bases are a match to TRBD2. The CDR3 runs 15 residues. V shed 2 bases, J shed 3 bases, and the junction held 1 base outside the gene matches. Germline assignment: CDR1 MNHEY and CDR2 SVGAGI.